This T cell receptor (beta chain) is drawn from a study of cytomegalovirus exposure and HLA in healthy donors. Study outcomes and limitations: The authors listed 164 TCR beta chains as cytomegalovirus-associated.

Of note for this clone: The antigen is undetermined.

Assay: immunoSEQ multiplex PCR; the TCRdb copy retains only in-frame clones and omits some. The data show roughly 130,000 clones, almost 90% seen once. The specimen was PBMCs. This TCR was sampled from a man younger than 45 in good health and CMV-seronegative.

The CDR3 sequence is CASSFRQDQEPQHF. CDR3 sequence (DNA): TGTGCCAGTAGTTTCCGACAGGACCAGGAGCCCCAGCATTTT. This chain joins TRBV19 and TRBJ1-5; D possibly corresponds to TRBD1 (6 bases). The CDR3 covers 14 residues. Germline V gives CDR1 LNHDA, CDR2 SQIVND (reference sequence). Trimming shortened V by 5 bases and J by 8 bases, and 16 bases separated the two germline ends.